One and the same sample provided the 25 T cell receptor beta chains below, sequenced in a study of blood T cell repertoires in COVID-19. Assay: immunoSEQ multiplex PCR; the TCRdb copy retains only in-frame clones and omits some. The sample holds about 130,000 clones, approximately 85% seen once. The sample taken for sequencing was peripheral blood. Receptors originate from a woman aged 80 or older with COVID-19, enrolled during active disease.

V is TRBV7-3 and J is TRBJ2-5, with a tentative D call TRBD1 (5 bases). The CDR3 is 15 amino acids. Deletions cut 2 bases from V and 2 bases from J, with 12 bases between. Germline V gene lookup returns CDR1 SGHTA and CDR2 FQGTGA. This CDR3 is CASSLDGDRQETQYF. The DNA for the CDR3 is TGTGCCAGCAGCTTAGATGGTGACAGACAAGAGACCCAGTACTTC.

The J gene is TRBJ1-2, the V gene TRBV5-1, with 7 bases that match TRBD1. Trimming removed 4 bases from V and 2 bases from J; junction bases left unmatched: 5. The CDR3 totals 14 residues. Per the germline V gene, CDR1 is SGHRS and CDR2 is YFSETQ. CDR3 in amino acids: CASSPGQPNYGYTF. CDR3 DNA: TGCGCCAGCAGCCCGGGACAGCCCAACTATGGCTACACCTTC.

The genes are TRBV6-5 and TRBJ2-5; 13 bases map to TRBD2. J was trimmed by 4 bases and V by 6 bases; bases with no gene match: 5. Germline V gene sequence: CDR1 MNHEY, CDR2 SVGAGI. The CDR3 has 15 amino acids. Here the CDR3 reads CASSGGLAGPETQYF. The CDR3, as DNA: TGTGCCAGCAGCGGGGGACTAGCGGGACCAGAGACCCAGTACTTC.

This clone was seen only once. The chain combines TRBV20-1 with TRBJ2-1; D possibly corresponds to TRBD2 (5 bases). Germline CDR1 and CDR2: DFQATT and SNEGSKA (reference sequence). V lost 3 bases and J lost 6, with 12 bases in between. The CDR3 length is 13 residues. The CDR3 loop reads CSASRGLGNEQFF. CDR3 nucleotides: TGCAGTGCTAGTCGGGGTTTGGGCAATGAGCAGTTCTTC.

This rearrangement joins TRBV29-1 to TRBJ2-1; D remains unclear. From germline, CDR1 is SQVTM and CDR2 ANQGSEA. The CDR3 loop spans 11 amino acids. V was shortened by 0 bases and J by 13 bases, with 10 bases between the two germline ends. The CDR3 loop is CSVEDLGAQFF. The CDR3 bases are TGCAGCGTTGAAGATCTTGGAGCACAGTTCTTC.

The V call is TRBV3-1 (or the pseudogene TRBV3-2), the J call TRBJ2-7; the match to TRBD2 covers 7 bases. Germline V gene lookup returns CDR1 LGHDT and CDR2 YNNKEL (reference sequence). V was clipped by 7 bases and J by 3 bases; unmatched bases: 9. There are 14 residues in the CDR3. The CDR3 loop is CASTPGWGGYEQYF. DNA of the CDR3: TGTGCCAGCACTCCAGGATGGGGGGGCTACGAGCAGTACTTC.

A single count supports this clone. V gene TRBV11-2 combines with J gene TRBJ2-2; D call uncertain. The CDR3 sequence is 14 residues long. With 5 bases removed from V and 5 bases from J, the gap between germline ends came to 12 bases. The germline CDR1 and CDR2 sequences are SGHAT and FQNNGV. The CDR3 reads CASSVNVSTGELFF. The CDR3 region has the DNA TGTGCCAGCAGCGTTAATGTGAGTACCGGGGAGCTGTTTTTT.

V usage is TRBV6-5 and J usage is TRBJ2-7; 8 bases line up with TRBD2. Germline CDR1 MNHEY, CDR2 SVGAGI. The ends lost 10 bases at V and 1 base at J; junction bases unmatched: 12. This CDR3 region has 15 residues. The CDR3 coding sequence is TGTGCCACCCGGGGGGGGCAGGGGACTTCCTACGAGCAGTACTTC. This translates into CATRGGQGTSYEQYF.

The rearrangement joins TRBV27 to TRBJ1-4, with TRBD1 matching 8 bases. Germline V gene sequence: CDR1 MNHEY, CDR2 SMNVEV (reference sequence). This CDR3 has 14 amino acids. The V gene end was trimmed by 5 bases and the J gene end by 7 bases; junction bases not matched to a gene: 6. DNA for the CDR3: TGTGCCAGCAGTGGCTTTGACAGGGGTGAAAAACTGTTTTTT. Protein sequence: CASSGFDRGEKLFF.

The chain has TRBV2 and TRBJ1-5; TRBD1 matches 8 bases. CDR1 is SNHLY, CDR2 FYNNEI, per germline. There are 15 residues in the CDR3. V lost 4 bases to trimming and J lost 6 bases; unmatched junction nucleotides: 8. CDR3 residues: CASSANRGYSQPQHF. The DNA for the CDR3 is TGTGCCAGCAGTGCGAACAGGGGGTATAGTCAGCCCCAGCATTTT.

V usage is TRBV4-3 and J usage is TRBJ2-5; 8 bases are shared with TRBD2. CDR3 length: 15 residues. The V and J ends lost 5 bases and 5 bases, in that order; junction bases with no gene match: 10. Germline CDR1 LGHNA, CDR2 YSLEER. Here the CDR3 reads CASSVRSGSQETQYF. Written as DNA, the CDR3 is TGCGCCAGCAGCGTGAGGAGCGGGAGTCAGGAGACCCAGTACTTC.

The CDR3 spells CAPLRREGGYGYTF. CDR3 bases: TGTGCCCCCCTAAGGAGGGAGGGTGGCTATGGCTACACCTTC. The V call is TRBV21-1, the J call TRBJ1-2. TRBV21-1 is designated a pseudogene. This CDR3 is 14 amino acids long.

This chain uses TRBV18 with TRBJ1-1; possibly TRBD1 for D (5 bases). Trimming cost V 0 bases and J 0 bases, with 8 bases left between them. CDR3 length: 15 amino acids. Germline loops: CDR1 KGHSH, CDR2 LQKENI. CDR3: CASSPPGRVNTEAFF. As DNA, the CDR3 is TGTGCCAGCTCACCACCGGGCAGGGTGAACACTGAAGCTTTCTTT.

The chain is built from TRBV5-1 and TRBJ2-5; weak D call: TRBD2 (5 bases). V lost 1 base and J 1 base, leaving 5 bases between the germline ends. CDR1 and CDR2 (germline): SGHRS, YFSETQ. This CDR3 has 13 amino acids. CDR3 region: CASSLSGQETQYF. In DNA form, the CDR3 reads TGCGCCAGCAGCTTGAGCGGCCAAGAGACCCAGTACTTC.

This clone was observed a few times. The chain uses TRBV6-2 or TRBV6-3 and TRBJ2-7; D is undetermined. Between the trimmed V and J ends, which lost 4 bases and 7 bases, there was a span of 11 bases. The CDR3 has 12 amino acids. The V gene's germline CDR1 is MNHEY and CDR2 SVGEGT. The CDR3 reads CASSWSGAEQYF. CDR3 coding DNA: TGTGCCAGCAGTTGGAGTGGTGCGGAGCAGTACTTC.

The chain couples TRBV7-2 to TRBJ2-1; unclear D gene. The ends were cut back, 5 bases at V and 5 bases at J, with 13 bases in the middle. Germline CDR1 reads SGHTA; CDR2 reads FQGNSA. This CDR3 is 14 amino acids long. The CDR3 region has the DNA TGTGCCAGCAGCCCCCATCAGATAAACAATGAGCAGTTCTTC. Its protein is CASSPHQINNEQFF.

The chain carries TRBV6-1 and TRBJ2-7; 12 bases are shared with TRBD2. Germline assignment: CDR1 MNHNS and CDR2 SASEGT. The CDR3 totals 14 residues. The trim removed 2 bases at V and 6 bases at J, leaving 2 bases unmatched. CDR3 in amino acids: CASSEILAGGEQYF. DNA for the CDR3: TGTGCCAGCAGTGAAATACTAGCGGGAGGCGAGCAGTACTTC.

The rearrangement joins TRBV18 to TRBJ1-2; tentatively, D is TRBD1 (6 bases). This CDR3 has 15 residues. V lost 3 bases to trimming and J lost 0 bases, with 11 bases between them. From germline, CDR1 is KGHSH and CDR2 LQKENI. The CDR3 spells CASSPLQGANYGYTF. The CDR3 DNA is TGTGCCAGCTCACCGTTACAGGGCGCTAACTATGGCTACACCTTC.

The V call is TRBV27, the J call TRBJ2-6, with 9 bases matching TRBD1. The CDR3 covers 19 residues. V gave up 4 bases and J gave up 0 bases; unmatched junction bases: 10. From germline, CDR1 is MNHEY and CDR2 SMNVEV (reference sequence). Written as DNA, the CDR3 is TGTGCCAGCAGTTCACTCCGGGACAGGGAGAGCTCTGGGGCCAACGTCCTGACTTTC. Amino acid sequence: CASSSLRDRESSGANVLTF. Drawing the rest from reference TRBV27 and TRBJ2-6, the complete variable domain is EAQVTQNPRYLITVTGKKLTVTCSQNMNHEYMSWYRQDPGLGLRQIYYSMNVEVTDKGDVPEGYKVSRKEKRNFPLILESPSPNQTSLYFCASSSLRDRESSGANVLTFGAGSRLTVL.

This clone showed up just once. V is TRBV28 and J is TRBJ2-2, with 14 bases matching TRBD2. The CDR3 spans 19 residues. With 5 bases clipped from V and 4 bases from J, the junction kept 12 bases outside the gene matches. Germline CDR1 reads MDHEN; CDR2 reads SYDVKM. The CDR3 loop reads CASSPNPGTSGRVTGELFF. Written as DNA, the CDR3 is TGTGCCAGCAGTCCAAACCCCGGGACTAGCGGGAGAGTCACCGGGGAGCTGTTTTTT.

The chain joins TRBV4-2 to TRBJ2-2; D is perhaps TRBD1 (5 bases). Germline-derived CDR1 and CDR2 are LGHNA and YNFKEQ. The CDR3 covers 15 residues. V was cut by 0 bases and J by 6 bases, with 11 bases left in between. Written as DNA, the CDR3 is TGTGCCAGCAGCCAAGATCAGGGATTCTCCGGGGAGCTGTTTTTT. Translating it yields CASSQDQGFSGELFF.

The rearrangement links TRBV6-5 to TRBJ1-5; D is undetermined. The germline V gene has CDR1 MNHEY and CDR2 SVGAGI. Between the trimmed V and J ends, which lost 5 bases and 4 bases, there was a span of 6 bases. This CDR3 spans 12 amino acids. The CDR3 protein is CASSKPNQPQHF. The CDR3 DNA follows: TGTGCCAGCAGTAAGCCGAATCAGCCCCAGCATTTT.

This chain connects TRBV19 to TRBJ1-1; maybe TRBD1 (6 bases). With 7 bases removed from V and 0 bases from J, the gap between germline ends came to 15 bases. The CDR3 loop spans 15 amino acids. The germline gives CDR1 LNHDA, CDR2 SQIVND (reference sequence). The CDR3 DNA follows: TGTGCCAGTATTACGGGGGGCGGGATGAACACTGAAGCTTTCTTT. Translated: CASITGGGMNTEAFF.

The rearrangement links TRBV28 to TRBJ2-5; 9 bases line up with TRBD1. The J segment lost 7 bases and the V segment lost 6 bases, leaving 24 bases of the junction unmatched. The CDR3 runs 19 residues. Germline V gives CDR1 MDHEN, CDR2 SYDVKM. The DNA of the CDR3 is TGTGCCAGCAGCCGGGACAGGGCTGATGGCGGGTGGGGCGGAGGGACCCAGTACTTC. Amino acid sequence: CASSRDRADGGWGGGTQYF.

For this clone: This CDR3 is also generated by other DNA sequences in the sample. The chain uses TRBV6-1 and TRBJ1-1; D unclear. V lost 0 bases and J 3 bases, leaving 5 bases between the germline ends. CDR1 MNHNS and CDR2 SASEGT come from the germline V gene. The CDR3 is 13 residues long. CDR3 DNA sequence: TGTGCCAGCAGTGAAGCGAGGTACACTGAAGCTTTCTTT. It translates to CASSEARYTEAFF.